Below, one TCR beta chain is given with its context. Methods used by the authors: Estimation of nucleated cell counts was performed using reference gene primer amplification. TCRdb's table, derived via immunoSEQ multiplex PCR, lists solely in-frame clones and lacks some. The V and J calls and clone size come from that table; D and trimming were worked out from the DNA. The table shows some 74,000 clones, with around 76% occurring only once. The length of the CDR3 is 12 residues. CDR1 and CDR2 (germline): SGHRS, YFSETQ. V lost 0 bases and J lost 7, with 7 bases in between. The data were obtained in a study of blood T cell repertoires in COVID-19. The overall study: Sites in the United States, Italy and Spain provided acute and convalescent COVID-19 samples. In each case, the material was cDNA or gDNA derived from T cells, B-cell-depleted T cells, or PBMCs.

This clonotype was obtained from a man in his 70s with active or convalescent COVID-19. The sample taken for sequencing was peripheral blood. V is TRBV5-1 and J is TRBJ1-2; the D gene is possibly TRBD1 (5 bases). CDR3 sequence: CASSLEGAGYTF. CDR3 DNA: TGCGCCAGCAGCTTGGAAGGGGCTGGCTACACCTTC.